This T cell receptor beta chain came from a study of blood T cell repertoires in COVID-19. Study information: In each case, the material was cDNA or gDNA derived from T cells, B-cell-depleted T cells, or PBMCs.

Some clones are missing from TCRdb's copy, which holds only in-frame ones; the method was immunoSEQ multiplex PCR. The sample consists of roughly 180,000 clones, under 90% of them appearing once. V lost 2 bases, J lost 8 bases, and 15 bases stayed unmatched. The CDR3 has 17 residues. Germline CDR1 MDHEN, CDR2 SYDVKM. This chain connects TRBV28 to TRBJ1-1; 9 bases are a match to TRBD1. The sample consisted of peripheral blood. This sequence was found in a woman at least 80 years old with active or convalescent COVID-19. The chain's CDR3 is CASSLTDRGKGGWEAFF. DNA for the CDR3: TGTGCCAGCAGTTTAACCGACAGGGGGAAGGGGGGTTGGGAAGCTTTCTTT.